These 21 T cell receptor beta chains were sequenced from one sample in a study of cytomegalovirus exposure and HLA in healthy donors. Here immunoSEQ multiplex PCR was the method, and the copy in TCRdb shows in-frame clones only, minus some. The data show 82,000 or so clones, 85% to 95% seen once. Sequencing was carried out using PBMCs. The receptors here all came from a woman between 18 and 30 years old in good health and CMV-seronegative.

The V and J genes are TRBV5-1 and TRBJ2-7; 12 nucleotides line up with TRBD2. After removal of 4 bases from V and 6 bases from J, the junction contained 5 bases not matched to a gene. The CDR3 is made up of 14 amino acids. The germline CDR1 and CDR2 sequences are SGHRS and YFSETQ. In DNA, the CDR3 is TGCGCCAGCAGCCTGACTAGCGGGAGCGGCGAGCAGTACTTC. Encoded protein: CASSLTSGSGEQYF.

The genes are TRBV7-9 and TRBJ1-2; 7 positions match TRBD1. With V trimmed by 0 bases and J by 6 bases, 4 bases remained unmatched. The CDR3 totals 14 residues. The germline CDR1 and CDR2 sequences are SEHNR and FQNEAQ (reference sequence). The CDR3, as DNA: TGTGCCAGCAGCTTAGCACAGGGGCTTGATGGCTACACCTTC. It yields the protein CASSLAQGLDGYTF. Combining the CDR3 with reference TRBV7-9 and TRBJ1-2 gives the whole variable domain DTGVSQNPRHKITKRGQNVTFRCDPISEHNRLYWYRQTLGQGPEFLTYFQNEAQLEKSRLLSDRFSAERPKGSFSTLEIQRTEQGDSAMYLCASSLAQGLDGYTFGSGTRLTVV.

The gene calls are TRBV19 and TRBJ1-1, with D perhaps TRBD1 (6 bases). Germline-derived CDR1 and CDR2 are LNHDA and SQIVND (reference sequence). This CDR3 is 16 amino acids long. Trimming took 6 bases from V and 2 from J, leaving 19 bases between them. CDR3 nucleotide sequence: TGTGCCAGTAGGGGTGACGGGGGGCATCCAAACACTGAAGCTTTCTTT. This codes for CASRGDGGHPNTEAFF.

The CDR3 is CASSYNRGQGVSDTQYF. The CDR3 nucleotides are TGTGCCAGCAGCTACAATAGGGGGCAGGGGGTGTCAGATACGCAGTATTTT. This chain links TRBV7-6 with TRBJ2-3, with 7 bases aligning to TRBD1. The CDR3 is 17 amino acids. Trimming took 4 bases from V and 4 from J; bases not matched to a gene: 14. Germline loops: CDR1 SGHVS, CDR2 FNYEAQ. Combining the CDR3 with reference TRBV7-6 and TRBJ2-3 gives the whole variable domain GAGVSQSPRYKVTKRGQDVALRCDPISGHVSLYWYRQALGQGPEFLTYFNYEAQQDKSGLPNDRFSAERPEGSISTLTIQRTEQRDSAMYRCASSYNRGQGVSDTQYFGPGTRLTVL.

The chain couples TRBV19 to TRBJ2-3; 8 bases agree with TRBD2. The CDR3 is 16 residues long. The J segment lost 4 bases and the V segment lost 4 bases, leaving 10 bases of the junction unmatched. Germline lookup yields CDR1 LNHDA and CDR2 SQIVND (reference sequence). The CDR3 is CASSTRTSRSADTQYF. CDR3 bases: TGTGCCAGTAGTACCCGGACTAGCAGGTCTGCAGATACGCAGTATTTT.

The J gene is TRBJ1-4, the V gene TRBV11-2; D gene unclear. CDR1 is SGHAT, CDR2 FQNNGV, per germline. This CDR3 is built from 14 residues. V was pared by 2 bases and J by 6 bases, with 10 bases between. The CDR3 region has the DNA TGTGCCAGCAGCTTATTTGGCGGAGATGAAAAACTGTTTTTT. Its protein is CASSLFGGDEKLFF.

The J gene is TRBJ2-3, the V gene TRBV11-2, with 11 nucleotides matching TRBD2. V was pared by 4 bases and J by 0 bases, with 3 bases of the junction left unmatched. The V gene's germline CDR1 is SGHAT and CDR2 FQNNGV. The CDR3 contains 16 residues. This CDR3 is CASSYGTSGSTDTQYF. Here the CDR3 DNA reads TGTGCCAGCAGCTACGGGACTAGCGGAAGCACAGATACGCAGTATTTT. Supplemented by reference TRBV11-2 and TRBJ2-3, the full variable domain reads EAGVAQSPRYKIIEKRQSVAFWCNPISGHATLYWYQQILGQGPKLLIQFQNNGVVDDSQLPKDRFSAERLKGVDSTLKIQPAKLEDSAVYLCASSYGTSGSTDTQYFGPGTRLTVL.

The rearrangement uses TRBV6-5 and TRBJ1-2, with 7 bases that match TRBD1. The CDR3 consists of 15 residues. The V and J ends lost 2 bases and 8 bases, in that order; junction bases with no gene match: 11. Germline V lookup: CDR1 MNHEY, CDR2 SVGAGI. The CDR3 nucleotides are TGTGCCAGCAGTTACGGCGGGACAGACCCTAGGGGCTACACCTTC. Amino acids: CASSYGGTDPRGYTF.

J is TRBJ1-4 and V is TRBV7-6; perhaps TRBD1 as D (5 bases). Trimming stripped 4 bases from V and 8 bases from J, with 11 bases between. The germline gives CDR1 SGHVS, CDR2 FNYEAQ. This CDR3 has 13 amino acids. The CDR3 is CASSSLGGEKLFF. The CDR3 coding sequence is TGTGCCAGCAGCTCCCTGGGGGGAGAAAAACTGTTTTTT.

This clone was recorded once. The chain couples TRBV5-6 to TRBJ2-5; D possibly corresponds to TRBD1 (6 bases). Germline values: CDR1 SGHDT, CDR2 YYEEEE. This CDR3 contains 15 residues. The V end was cut by 3 bases, the J end by 2 bases, with 14 bases between. CDR3 protein: CASSSLGQLQETQYF. CDR3 DNA sequence: TGTGCCAGCAGCTCTCTAGGACAGTTACAAGAGACCCAGTACTTC.

This clone has only one observation. The V and J genes are TRBV7-9 and TRBJ2-2, with a weak D call TRBD2 (8 bases). V was cut by 11 bases and J by 3 bases, with 16 bases left in between. The CDR3 has 14 residues. In germline, CDR1 is SEHNR, CDR2 FQNEAQ (reference sequence). CDR3 protein: CAGTAGVYTGELFF. The CDR3 DNA reads TGTGCCGGGACAGCGGGAGTGTACACCGGGGAGCTGTTTTTT.

This rearrangement joins TRBV9 to TRBJ2-5, with 7 nucleotides matching TRBD1. Germline CDR1 SGDLS, CDR2 YYNGEE. The CDR3 has 15 amino acids. Trimming took 4 bases from V and 2 from J; bases not matched to a gene: 8. CDR3 amino acids: CASSTLPGQQETQYF. CDR3 bases: TGTGCCAGCAGCACACTCCCGGGACAGCAAGAGACCCAGTACTTC. Full variable domain (missing parts from reference TRBV9 and TRBJ2-5): DSGVTQTPKHLITATGQRVTLRCSPRSGDLSVYWYQQSLDQGLQFLIQYYNGEERAKGNILERFSAQQFPDLHSELNLSSLELGDSALYFCASSTLPGQQETQYFGPGTRLLVL.

The chain joins TRBV19 to TRBJ1-2, with no clear D. The CDR3 length is 16 residues. Germline V gene data show CDR1 as LNHDA and CDR2 as SQIVND (reference sequence). The ends were cut back, 5 bases at V and 0 bases at J, with 16 bases in the middle. CDR3 amino acids: CASSLRVFLANYGYTF. Here the CDR3 DNA reads TGTGCCAGTAGTCTTCGGGTCTTCTTAGCTAACTATGGCTACACCTTC.

The CDR3 nucleotides are TGTGCCAGCAGCGTAGTCGACAGAAACACCGGGGAGCTGTTTTTT. This gives the protein CASSVVDRNTGELFF. The V gene is TRBV9, the J gene TRBJ2-2; perhaps TRBD1 as D (5 bases). CDR1 and CDR2 (germline): SGDLS, YYNGEE. The V end was cut by 0 bases, the J end by 2 bases, with 8 bases between. This CDR3 region has 15 residues.

The chain is built from TRBV28 and TRBJ1-1; D unclear. Germline-derived CDR1 and CDR2 are MDHEN and SYDVKM. The CDR3 totals 13 residues. V dropped 10 bases and J dropped 1 base, with 13 bases sitting between them. In DNA form, the CDR3 reads TGTGCCACCCGAGGTCCACAGAACACTGAAGCTTTCTTT. Residues: CATRGPQNTEAFF.

This chain links TRBV4-1 with TRBJ1-3; 8 bases are shared with TRBD1. The CDR3 spans 15 residues. Germline values: CDR1 MGHRA, CDR2 YSYEKL. V shed 4 bases and J 4 bases; nucleotides not matched to a gene: 6. The CDR3 region has the DNA TGCGCCAGCAGCCCTCTGGACAGGGACGGAAACACCATATATTTT. Protein sequence: CASSPLDRDGNTIYF.

This chain connects TRBV5-4 to TRBJ1-3; D ambiguous. The CDR3 covers 18 residues. Looked up from germline, CDR1 is SGHNT and CDR2 is YYREEE (reference sequence). Deletions cut 4 bases from V and 1 base from J, with 21 bases between. The DNA of the CDR3 is TGTGCCAGCAGCAATTCGGGAGGTAGGACCCCTTCTGGAAACACCATATATTTT. Translation gives CASSNSGGRTPSGNTIYF. Drawing the rest from reference TRBV5-4 and TRBJ1-3, the complete variable domain is ETGVTQSPTHLIKTRGQQVTLRCSSQSGHNTVSWYQQALGQGPQFIFQYYREEENGRGNFPPRFSGLQFPNYSSELNVNALELDDSALYLCASSNSGGRTPSGNTIYFGEGSWLTVV.

This clone appeared a single time. The chain joins TRBV6-6 to TRBJ2-7; 8 positions agree with TRBD1. Germline trimming cut 5 bases from V and 4 bases from J; bases unmatched to any gene: 7. CDR1 MNHNY and CDR2 SVGAGI come from the germline V gene (reference sequence). CDR3 size: 14 residues. This CDR3 reads CASSNTGGSYEQYF. Here the CDR3 DNA reads TGTGCCAGCAGTAACACAGGGGGTAGTTACGAGCAGTACTTC.

The V gene is TRBV7-8, the J gene TRBJ1-5; no firm D call. CDR1 and CDR2 (germline): SGHVS, FQNEAQ. Trimming stripped 5 bases from V and 2 bases from J, with 10 bases between. CDR3 length: 14 residues. As DNA, the CDR3 is TGTGCCAGCAGCAGTGTAGTTGGCAATCAGCCCCAGCATTTT. Its translation is CASSSVVGNQPQHF.

There are a few counts of this clone. The chain combines TRBV6-4 with TRBJ2-2; 8 positions match TRBD2. V lost 0 bases to trimming and J lost 6 bases; unmatched junction nucleotides: 0. Looked up from germline, CDR1 is MRHNA and CDR2 is SNTAGT. The CDR3 contains 14 residues. CDR3 DNA: TGTGCCAGCAGTGACTCGACTAGCGCCGGGGAGCTGTTTTTT. Translated, it gives CASSDSTSAGELFF.

The rearrangement joins TRBV29-1 to TRBJ2-1; D remains ambiguous. Germline CDR1 is SQVTM and CDR2 is ANQGSEA. Trimming shortened V by 6 bases and J by 10 bases, and 10 bases separated the two germline ends. The CDR3 spans 10 residues. DNA for the CDR3: TGCAGCGTCAGACTGGAGGAGCAGTTCTTC. Translated: CSVRLEEQFF.